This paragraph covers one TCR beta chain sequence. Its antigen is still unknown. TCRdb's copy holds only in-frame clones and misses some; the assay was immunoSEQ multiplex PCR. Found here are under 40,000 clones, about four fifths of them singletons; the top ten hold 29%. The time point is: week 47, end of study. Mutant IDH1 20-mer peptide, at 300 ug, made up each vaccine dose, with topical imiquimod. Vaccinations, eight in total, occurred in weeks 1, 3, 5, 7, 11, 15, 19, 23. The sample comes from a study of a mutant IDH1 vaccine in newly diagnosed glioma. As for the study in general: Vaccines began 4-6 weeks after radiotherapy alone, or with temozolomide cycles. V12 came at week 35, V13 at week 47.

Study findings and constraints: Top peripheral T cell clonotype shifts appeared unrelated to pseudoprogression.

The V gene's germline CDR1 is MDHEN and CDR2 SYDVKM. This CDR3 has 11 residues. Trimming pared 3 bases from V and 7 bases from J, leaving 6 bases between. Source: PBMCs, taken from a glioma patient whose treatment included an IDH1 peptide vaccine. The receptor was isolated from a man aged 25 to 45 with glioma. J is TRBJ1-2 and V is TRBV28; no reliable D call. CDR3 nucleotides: TGTGCCAGCAGTTTGACCTTTGGCTACACCTTC. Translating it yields CASSLTFGYTF.